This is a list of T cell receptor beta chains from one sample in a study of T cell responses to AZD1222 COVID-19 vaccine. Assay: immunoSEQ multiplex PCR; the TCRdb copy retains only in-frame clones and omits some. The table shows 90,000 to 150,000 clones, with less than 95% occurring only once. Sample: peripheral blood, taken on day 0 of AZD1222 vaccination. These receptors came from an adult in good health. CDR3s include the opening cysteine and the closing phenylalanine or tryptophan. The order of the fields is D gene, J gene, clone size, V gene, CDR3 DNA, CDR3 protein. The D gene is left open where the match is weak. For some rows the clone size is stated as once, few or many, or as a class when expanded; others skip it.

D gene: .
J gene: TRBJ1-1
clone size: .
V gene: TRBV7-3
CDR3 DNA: TGTGCCAGCAGCTTAATTAAGAACACTGAAGCTTTCTTT
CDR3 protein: CASSLIKNTEAFF

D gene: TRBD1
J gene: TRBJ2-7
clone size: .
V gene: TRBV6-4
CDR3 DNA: TGTGCCAGCAGTGCCTACTCCCAGGGGGCGATAACGTACGAGCAGTACTTC
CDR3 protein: CASSAYSQGAITYEQYF

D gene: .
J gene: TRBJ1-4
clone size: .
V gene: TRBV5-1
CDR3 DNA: TGCGCCAGCAGCCCTTTGAGGGGCCAGGCAACTAATGAAAAACTGTTTTTT
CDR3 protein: CASSPLRGQATNEKLFF

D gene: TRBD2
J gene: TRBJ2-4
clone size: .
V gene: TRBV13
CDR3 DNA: TGTGCCAGCAGCCTTATAGCGGGCGTGGGTAAAAACATTCAGTACTTC
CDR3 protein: CASSLIAGVGKNIQYF

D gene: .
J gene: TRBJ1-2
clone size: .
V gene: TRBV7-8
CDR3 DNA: TGTGCCAGCAGGGGGGGACGGCTCAGATATGGCTACACCTTC
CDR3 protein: CASRGGRLRYGYTF

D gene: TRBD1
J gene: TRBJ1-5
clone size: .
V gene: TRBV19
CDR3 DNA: TGTGCCAGTAGTATAAGGGCAACAGGGGCGCCTCAGCCCCAGCATTTT
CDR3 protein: CASSIRATGAPQPQHF

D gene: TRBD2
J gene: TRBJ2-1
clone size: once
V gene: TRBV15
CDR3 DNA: TGTGCCACCAGCAGAGTTAGTCTAGCGGGAGTTTCCAATGAGCAGTTCTTC
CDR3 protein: CATSRVSLAGVSNEQFF

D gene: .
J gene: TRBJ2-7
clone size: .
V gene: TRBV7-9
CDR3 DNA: TGTGCCAGCAGCTTATCGGGGACCTACGAGCAGTACTTC
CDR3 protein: CASSLSGTYEQYF

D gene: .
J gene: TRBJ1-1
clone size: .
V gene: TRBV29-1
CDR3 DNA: TGCAGCGTTGCGGTAAAGGGGAACACTGAAGCTTTCTTT
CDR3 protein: CSVAVKGNTEAFF

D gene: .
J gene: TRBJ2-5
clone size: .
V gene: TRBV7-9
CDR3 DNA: TGTGCCAGCAGTCCTACAGGGAAGGGGGAGACCCAGTACTTC
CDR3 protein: CASSPTGKGETQYF

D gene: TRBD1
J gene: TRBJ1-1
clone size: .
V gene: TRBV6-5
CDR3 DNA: TGTGCCAGCAGGACAGGGTTTACTGCTGAAGCTTTCTTT
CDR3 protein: CASRTGFTAEAFF

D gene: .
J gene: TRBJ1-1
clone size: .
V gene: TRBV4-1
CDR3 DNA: TGCGCCAGCAGCCAAGAATTACAGTTAAACACTGAAGCTTTCTTT
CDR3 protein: CASSQELQLNTEAFF

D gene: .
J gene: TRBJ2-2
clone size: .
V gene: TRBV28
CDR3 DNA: TGTGCCAGCAGTTTCGGGGGGCGCACCGGGGAGCTGTTTTTT
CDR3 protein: CASSFGGRTGELFF

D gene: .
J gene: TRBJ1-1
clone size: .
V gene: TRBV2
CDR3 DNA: TGTGCCAGCAGTGTAAGGTCAGGGATGAACACTGAAGCTTTCTTT
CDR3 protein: CASSVRSGMNTEAFF

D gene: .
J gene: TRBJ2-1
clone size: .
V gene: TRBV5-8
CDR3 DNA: TGTGCCAGCAGCTGGGGATATAGCCCCACCGGAGGATACAATGAGCAGTTCTTC
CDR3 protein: CASSWGYSPTGGYNEQFF

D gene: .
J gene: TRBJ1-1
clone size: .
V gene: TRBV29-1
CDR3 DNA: TGCAGCGGAGGGGACCCTAGTATGAACACTGAAGCTTTCTTT
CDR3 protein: CSGGDPSMNTEAFF

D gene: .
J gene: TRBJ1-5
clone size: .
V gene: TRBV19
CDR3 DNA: TGTGCCAGCCAGGGACTATCCAATCAGCCCCAGCATTTT
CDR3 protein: CASQGLSNQPQHF

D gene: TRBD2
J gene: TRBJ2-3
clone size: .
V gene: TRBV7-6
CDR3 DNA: TGTGCCAGCAGCCTGGGAGCGACTAGCCTGTTTACAGATACGCAGTATTTT
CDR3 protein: CASSLGATSLFTDTQYF

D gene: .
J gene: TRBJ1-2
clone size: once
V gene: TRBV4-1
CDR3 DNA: TGCGCCAGCAGCCAACAAATCGGGGTAGGTGGCTACACCTTC
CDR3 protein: CASSQQIGVGGYTF

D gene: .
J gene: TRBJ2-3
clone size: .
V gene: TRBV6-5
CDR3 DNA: TGTGCCAGCTCGAGCACATACACAGATACGCAGTATTTT
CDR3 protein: CASSSTYTDTQYF

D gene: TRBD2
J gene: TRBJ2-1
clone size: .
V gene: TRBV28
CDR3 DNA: TGTGCCAGCAGAAACCAGCTAGCGGGAGTCAATGAGCAGTTCTTC
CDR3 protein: CASRNQLAGVNEQFF

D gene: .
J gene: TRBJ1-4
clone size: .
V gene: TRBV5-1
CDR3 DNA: TGCGCCAGCAGCTTGGTGGGAGGGGGTAATGAAAAACTGTTTTTT
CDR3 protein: CASSLVGGGNEKLFF

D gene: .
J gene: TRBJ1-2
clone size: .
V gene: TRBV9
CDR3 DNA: TGTGCCAGCAGCGTAGGAATAGGGAACTATGGCTACACCTTC
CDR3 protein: CASSVGIGNYGYTF

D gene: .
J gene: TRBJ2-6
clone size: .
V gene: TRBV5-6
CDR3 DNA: TGTGCCAGCAGCTTGGGTTTTTCTGGGGCCAACGTCCTGACTTTC
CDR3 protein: CASSLGFSGANVLTF

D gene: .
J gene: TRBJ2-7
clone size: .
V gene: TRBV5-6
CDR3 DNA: TGTGCCAGCAGCTTGGTGGAGAACGAGCAGTACTTC
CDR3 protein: CASSLVENEQYF

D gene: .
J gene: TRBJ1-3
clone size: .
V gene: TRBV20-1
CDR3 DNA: TGCAGTGCTAGTCCGGCTGGAAACACCATATATTTT
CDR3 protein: CSASPAGNTIYF

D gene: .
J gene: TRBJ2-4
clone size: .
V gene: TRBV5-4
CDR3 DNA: TGTGCCAGCAGCTCCCCGGCTTCTGGCAAAAACATTCAGTACTTC
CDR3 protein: CASSSPASGKNIQYF

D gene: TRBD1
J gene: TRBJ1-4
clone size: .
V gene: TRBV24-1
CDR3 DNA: TGTGCCACTCATTCAGGGGGCGCCGGTGAAAAACTGTTTTTT
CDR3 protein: CATHSGGAGEKLFF

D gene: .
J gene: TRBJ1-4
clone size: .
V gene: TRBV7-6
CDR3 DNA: TGTGCCAGCAGCTTAAGGTGGCCGACTGGGGCTGAAAAACTGTTTTTT
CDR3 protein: CASSLRWPTGAEKLFF

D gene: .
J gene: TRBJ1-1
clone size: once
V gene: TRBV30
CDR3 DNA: TGTGCCTGGAGTGCGGACAGCAATGCTGAAGCTTTCTTT
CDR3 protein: CAWSADSNAEAFF

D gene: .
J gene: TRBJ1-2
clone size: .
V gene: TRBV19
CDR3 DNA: TGTGCCAGTAATCCCCAACGCAGGGAGAGTTGGGGCTACACCTTC
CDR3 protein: CASNPQRRESWGYTF

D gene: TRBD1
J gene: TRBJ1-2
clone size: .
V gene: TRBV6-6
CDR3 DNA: TGTGCCAGCAGACGACCCAAGGACAGGGTGGCTGGCTACACCTTC
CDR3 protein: CASRRPKDRVAGYTF

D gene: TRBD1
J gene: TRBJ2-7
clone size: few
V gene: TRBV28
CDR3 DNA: TGTGCCAGCAGTTTTGGGACAGGGGGCGAGCAGTACTTC
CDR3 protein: CASSFGTGGEQYF

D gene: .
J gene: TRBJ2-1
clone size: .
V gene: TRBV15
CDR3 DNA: TGTGCCACCAGCAGACCGTGGGGGGCTAACTACAATGAGCAGTTCTTC
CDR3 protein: CATSRPWGANYNEQFF

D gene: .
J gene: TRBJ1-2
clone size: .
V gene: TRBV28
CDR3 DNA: TGTGCCAGCAGTTTCAAGGGGTATGGCTACACCTTC
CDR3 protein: CASSFKGYGYTF

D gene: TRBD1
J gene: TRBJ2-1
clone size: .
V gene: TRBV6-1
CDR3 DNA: TGTGCCAGCAGTGAGGACAGGGGCGGTGAGCAGTTCTTC
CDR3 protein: CASSEDRGGEQFF

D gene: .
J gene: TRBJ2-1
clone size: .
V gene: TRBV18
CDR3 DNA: TGTGCCAGCTCACCTAAGGGGGGTGGAAATGAGCAGTTCTTC
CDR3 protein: CASSPKGGGNEQFF

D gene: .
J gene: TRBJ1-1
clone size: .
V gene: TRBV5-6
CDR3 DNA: TGTGCCAGCAGCTTTCTGAACACTGAAGCTTTCTTT
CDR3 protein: CASSFLNTEAFF

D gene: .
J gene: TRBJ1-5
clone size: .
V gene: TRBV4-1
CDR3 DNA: TGCGCCAGCAGCCAAGATCTTCCCCTTAGCAATCAGCCCCAGCATTTT
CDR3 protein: CASSQDLPLSNQPQHF

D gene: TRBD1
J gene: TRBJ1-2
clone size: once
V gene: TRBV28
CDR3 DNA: TGTGCCAGCAGTTTTTTCAGGGGGCATGGCTACACCTTC
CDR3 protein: CASSFFRGHGYTF

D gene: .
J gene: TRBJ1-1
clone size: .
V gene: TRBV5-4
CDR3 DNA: TGTGCCAGCAGCTTGGACAGCGCTTCAATGAACACTGAAGCTTTCTTT
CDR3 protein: CASSLDSASMNTEAFF

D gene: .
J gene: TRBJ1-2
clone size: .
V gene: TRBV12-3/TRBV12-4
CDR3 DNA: TGTGCCAGCAGTCGGGCGGGGTATGGCTACACCTTC
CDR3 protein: CASSRAGYGYTF

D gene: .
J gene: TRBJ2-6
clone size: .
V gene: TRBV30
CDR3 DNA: TGTGCCTGGATAGATTCTGGGGCCAACGTCCTGACTTTC
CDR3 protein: CAWIDSGANVLTF

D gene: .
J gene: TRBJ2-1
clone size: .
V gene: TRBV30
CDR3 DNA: TGTGCCTGGAGTGGGCGGGGCTACTCCTACAATGAGCAGTTCTTC
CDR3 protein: CAWSGRGYSYNEQFF

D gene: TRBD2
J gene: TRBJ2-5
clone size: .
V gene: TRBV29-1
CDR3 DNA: TGCAGCGTTGCGGGGGGGGAGACCCAGTACTTC
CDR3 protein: CSVAGGETQYF

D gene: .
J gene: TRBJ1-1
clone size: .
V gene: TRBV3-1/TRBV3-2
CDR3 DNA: TGTGCCAGCAGCCATAGAAAAGGGAGGGGGAACACTGAAGCTTTCTTT
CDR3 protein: CASSHRKGRGNTEAFF

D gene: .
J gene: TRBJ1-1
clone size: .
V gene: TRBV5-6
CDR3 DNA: TGTGCCAGCAGCTTGGTGGCAGGGAAGAACACTGAAGCTTTCTTT
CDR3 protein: CASSLVAGKNTEAFF

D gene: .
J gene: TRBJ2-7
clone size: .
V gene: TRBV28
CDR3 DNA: TGTGCCAGCGGGGAAAAGGGTCTCCCGATCTACGAGCAGTACTTC
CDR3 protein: CASGEKGLPIYEQYF

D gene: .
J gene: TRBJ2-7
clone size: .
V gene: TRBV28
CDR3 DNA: TGTGCCAGTCTATTACAGGGGGGACTAGGGATGTTGAACGAGCAGTACTTC
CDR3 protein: CASLLQGGLGMLNEQYF

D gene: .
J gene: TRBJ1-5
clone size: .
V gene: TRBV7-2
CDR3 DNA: TGTGCCAGCAGCTTAAACTGGGGGAATCAGCCCCAGCATTTT
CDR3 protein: CASSLNWGNQPQHF

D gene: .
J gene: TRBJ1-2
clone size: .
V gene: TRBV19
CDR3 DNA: TGTGCCAGTAGTATGCAGGGGAATGGCTACACCTTC
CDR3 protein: CASSMQGNGYTF

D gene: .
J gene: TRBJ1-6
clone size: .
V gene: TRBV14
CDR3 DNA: TGTGCCAGCAGCCACGGAGGCGTGTATAATTCACCCCTCCACTTT
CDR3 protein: CASSHGGVYNSPLHF

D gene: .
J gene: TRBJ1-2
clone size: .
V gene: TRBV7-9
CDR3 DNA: TGTGCCAGCAGCTTAGGGGGGGTCGGCTACACCTTC
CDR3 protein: CASSLGGVGYTF

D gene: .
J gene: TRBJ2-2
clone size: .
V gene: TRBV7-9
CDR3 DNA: TGTGCCAGCAGCTTAGGCTGGGCACGCGGGGAGCTGTTTTTT
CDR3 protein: CASSLGWARGELFF

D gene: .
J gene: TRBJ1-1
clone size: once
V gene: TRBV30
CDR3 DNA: TGTGCCTGGAGCGACGCCATAGGGGGGTCTGAAGCTTTCTTT
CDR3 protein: CAWSDAIGGSEAFF